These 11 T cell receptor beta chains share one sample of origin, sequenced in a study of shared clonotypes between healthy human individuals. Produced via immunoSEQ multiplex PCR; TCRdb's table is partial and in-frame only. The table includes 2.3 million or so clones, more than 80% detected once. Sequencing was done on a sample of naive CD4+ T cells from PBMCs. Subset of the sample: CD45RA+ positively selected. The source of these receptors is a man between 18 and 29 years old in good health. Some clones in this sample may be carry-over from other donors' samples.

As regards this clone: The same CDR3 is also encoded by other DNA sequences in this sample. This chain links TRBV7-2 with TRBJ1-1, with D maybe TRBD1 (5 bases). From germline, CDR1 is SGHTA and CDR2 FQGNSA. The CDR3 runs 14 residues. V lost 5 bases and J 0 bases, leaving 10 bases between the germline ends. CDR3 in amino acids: CASSAGPMNTEAFF. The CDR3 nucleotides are TGTGCCAGCAGCGCAGGGCCAATGAACACTGAAGCTTTCTTT.

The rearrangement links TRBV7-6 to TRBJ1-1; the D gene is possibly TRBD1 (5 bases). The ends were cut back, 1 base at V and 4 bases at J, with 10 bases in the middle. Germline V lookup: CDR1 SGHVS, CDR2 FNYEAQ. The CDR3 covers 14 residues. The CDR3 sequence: CASSLVSGSTEAFF. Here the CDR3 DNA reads TGTGCCAGCAGCTTAGTATCAGGGAGCACTGAAGCTTTCTTT.

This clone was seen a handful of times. The CDR3 is CASGGRQGRAFF. CDR3 sequence (DNA): TGTGCCAGCGGGGGCCGACAGGGGAGAGCTTTCTTT. This rearrangement joins TRBV6-5 to TRBJ1-1; 8 nucleotides line up with TRBD1. The germline CDR1 and CDR2 sequences are MNHEY and SVGAGI. The V and J ends lost 8 bases and 10 bases, in that order; junction bases with no gene match: 9. This CDR3 comprises 12 residues.

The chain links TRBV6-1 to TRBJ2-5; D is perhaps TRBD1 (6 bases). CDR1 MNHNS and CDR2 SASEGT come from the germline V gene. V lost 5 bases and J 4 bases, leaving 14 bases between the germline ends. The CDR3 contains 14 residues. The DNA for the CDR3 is TGTGCCAGCAGTAGGGCAGGGGTACGAGAGACCCAGTACTTC. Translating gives CASSRAGVRETQYF.

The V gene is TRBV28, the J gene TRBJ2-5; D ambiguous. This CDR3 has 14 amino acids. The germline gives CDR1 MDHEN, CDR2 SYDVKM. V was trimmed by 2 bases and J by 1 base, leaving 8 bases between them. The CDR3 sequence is CASSLMAFQETQYF. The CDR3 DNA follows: TGTGCCAGCAGTTTAATGGCCTTCCAAGAGACCCAGTACTTC.

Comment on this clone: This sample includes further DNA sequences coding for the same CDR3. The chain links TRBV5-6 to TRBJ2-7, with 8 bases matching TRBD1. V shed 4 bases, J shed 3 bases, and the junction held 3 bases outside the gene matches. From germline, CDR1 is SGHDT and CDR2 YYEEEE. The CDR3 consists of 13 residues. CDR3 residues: CASSRTGSYEQYF. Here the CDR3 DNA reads TGTGCCAGCAGCCGGACAGGGAGCTACGAGCAGTACTTC.

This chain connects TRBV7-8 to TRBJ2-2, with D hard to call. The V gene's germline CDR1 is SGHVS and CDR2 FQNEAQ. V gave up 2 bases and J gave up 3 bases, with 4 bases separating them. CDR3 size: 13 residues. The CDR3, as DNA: TGTGCCAGCAGCTTACCATACACCGGGGAGCTGTTTTTT. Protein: CASSLPYTGELFF.

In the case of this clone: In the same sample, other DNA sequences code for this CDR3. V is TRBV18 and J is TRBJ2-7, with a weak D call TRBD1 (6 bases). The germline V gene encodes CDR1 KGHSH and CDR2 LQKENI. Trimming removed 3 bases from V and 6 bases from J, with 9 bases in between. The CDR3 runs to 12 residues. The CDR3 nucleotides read TGTGCCAGCTCACCCGGGACATTCGAGCAGTACTTC. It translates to CASSPGTFEQYF.

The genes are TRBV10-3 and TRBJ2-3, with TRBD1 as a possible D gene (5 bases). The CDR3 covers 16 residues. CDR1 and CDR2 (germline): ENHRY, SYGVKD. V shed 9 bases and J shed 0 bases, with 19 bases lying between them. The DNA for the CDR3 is TGTGCCATAGCTGACACGAATAAGGGGAGCACAGATACGCAGTATTTT. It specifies CAIADTNKGSTDTQYF.

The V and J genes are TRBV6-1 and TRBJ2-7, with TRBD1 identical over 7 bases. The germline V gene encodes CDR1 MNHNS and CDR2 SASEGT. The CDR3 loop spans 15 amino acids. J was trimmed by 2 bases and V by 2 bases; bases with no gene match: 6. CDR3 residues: CASSEYRGPTYEQYF. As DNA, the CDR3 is TGTGCCAGCAGTGAATACAGGGGACCTACCTACGAGCAGTACTTC.

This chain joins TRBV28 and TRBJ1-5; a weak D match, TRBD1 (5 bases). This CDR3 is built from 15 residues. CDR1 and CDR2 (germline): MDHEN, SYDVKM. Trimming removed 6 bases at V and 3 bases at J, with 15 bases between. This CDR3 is CASRTQTEFNQPQHF. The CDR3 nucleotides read TGTGCCAGCAGAACTCAGACAGAATTCAATCAGCCCCAGCATTTT.